Below are 30 T cell receptor beta chains sequenced from a single sample in a study of early T cells in non-severe SARS-CoV-2 infection. TCRdb processed the 5' RACE reads anew with MiXCR; each CDR3 protein has one entry. The sample lists approximately 76,000 distinct CDR3 sequences, roughly 13% occurring once. Material for sequencing was whole blood. All receptors come from an adult who was a healthcare worker with PCR-confirmed SARS-CoV-2 infection or an uninfected control (not recorded which).

This clonotype was picked up a small number of times. This chain uses TRBV21-1 with TRBJ2-3; the listed D gene, TRBD2, was not tested against the DNA. TRBV21-1 is described as a pseudogene. The CDR3 sequence is 16 residues long. CDR3 sequence reads: CASSKEGTRTTDTQYF. As DNA, the CDR3 is TGTGCCAGCAGCAAAGAAGGGACTAGAACCACAGATACGCAGTATTTT.

The chain recombines TRBV13 with TRBJ2-3; D ambiguous. V was clipped by 7 bases and J by 1 base, with 3 bases between them. CDR1 is PRHDT and CDR2 is FYEKMQ in the germline V gene (reference sequence). The CDR3 consists of 11 residues. The CDR3 is CASTRTDTQYF. DNA of the CDR3: TGTGCCAGCACCCGCACAGATACGCAGTATTTT.

The sample holds a few counts of this clonotype. This chain links TRBV29-1 with TRBJ1-5, with TRBD1 identical over 8 bases. This CDR3 comprises 13 residues. Germline V gives CDR1 SQVTM, CDR2 ANQGSEA. V dropped 7 bases and J dropped 6; count of bases not matched to a gene: 8. The CDR3 coding sequence is TGCAGCGCCGGACAGGGAGGCGGTCAGCCCCAGCATTTT. Translating it yields CSAGQGGGQPQHF. Using reference TRBV29-1 and TRBJ1-5 for the parts outside the CDR3, the full variable domain is SAVISQKPSRDICQRGTSLTIQCQVDSQVTMMFWYRQQPGQSLTLIATANQGSEATYESGFVIDKFPISRPNLTFSTLTVSNMSPEDSSIYLCSAGQGGGQPQHFGDGTRLSIL.

This clonotype has at least ten counts. The chain employs TRBV12-3 or TRBV12-4 and TRBJ1-3, with 9 bases matching TRBD1. Trimming removed 6 bases from V and 1 base from J; junction bases left unmatched: 4. The CDR3 runs to 15 residues. The CDR3 nucleotides read TGTGCCAGCAGCTTACAGGGGGCGTCTGGAAACACCATATATTTT. Protein: CASSLQGASGNTIYF.

This clonotype has more than one count but fewer than ten. The V call is TRBV11-2, the J call TRBJ2-6; 7 bases are shared with TRBD1. Unmatched junction bases numbered 6, after V lost 3 bases and J lost 1 base. Per the germline V gene, CDR1 is SGHAT and CDR2 is FQNNGV. The CDR3 sequence is 17 residues long. Here the CDR3 reads CASSFPTGRSGANVLTF. As DNA, the CDR3 is TGTGCCAGCAGCTTCCCGACAGGGCGGTCTGGGGCCAACGTCCTGACTTTC.

The chain is built from TRBV11-3 and TRBJ2-2, with TRBD2 matching 7 bases. This CDR3 spans 14 amino acids. The ends lost 5 bases at V and 6 bases at J; junction bases unmatched: 6. Looked up from germline, CDR1 is SGHNT and CDR2 is YENEEA. CDR3: CASSQGRVSGELFF. CDR3 bases: TGTGCCAGCAGCCAAGGGAGGGTTTCCGGGGAGCTGTTTTTT.

Worth noting for this clonotype: One end of the junction varies from germline; a read error may be responsible. The J gene is TRBJ2-3, the V gene TRBV7-8; 7 bases align to TRBD2. CDR1 and CDR2 from the germline V gene are SGHVS and FQNEAQ. There are 17 residues in the CDR3. The CDR3 bases are TGTGCCAGCAGCTCCCTGGGTAGCGGGCTTAGCACAGATAGGCAGTATTTT. Translating gives CASSSLGSGLSTDRQYF.

This clonotype came up a few times. Relative to the germline gene, one junction end is altered; a read error may explain this. CDR3 protein: CASSLQPNTEVFF. The DNA for the CDR3 is TGTGCCAGCAGCTTACAGCCCAACACTGAAGTTTTCTTT. This chain uses TRBV7-8 with TRBJ1-1; D gene unclear. The CDR3 extends over 13 amino acids. Per germline, CDR1 SGHVS and CDR2 FQNEAQ.

This clonotype showed up many times. This chain links TRBV20-1 with TRBJ1-1; 9 bases map to TRBD1. The junction had 7 bases not matched to a gene; V was cut back by 1 base and J by 1 base. This CDR3 is built from 16 residues. CDR1 is DFQATT and CDR2 is SNEGSKA in the germline V gene (reference sequence). In nucleotides, the CDR3 is TGCAGTGCTAGAGGGGGACAGGGAGGTACGAACACTGAAGCTTTCTTT. It translates to CSARGGQGGTNTEAFF.

V and J are TRBV4-1 and TRBJ2-7; D is uncertain. This CDR3 is built from 14 residues. Trimming took off 2 bases at V and 2 bases at J, with 10 bases between the two ends. Germline values: CDR1 MGHRA, CDR2 YSYEKL. The CDR3 DNA reads TGCGCCAGCAGCCAAACCGCGACCACCTACGAGCAGTACTTC. Protein: CASSQTATTYEQYF.

The chain couples TRBV7-9 to TRBJ2-3, with D perhaps TRBD2 (6 bases). The CDR3 spans 17 residues. V was clipped by 5 bases and J by 1 base, with 19 bases between them. CDR1 is SEHNR and CDR2 is FQNEAQ in the germline V gene (reference sequence). The CDR3 region is CASSPPPGGMGTDTQYF. The CDR3 DNA is TGTGCCAGCAGCCCCCCCCCGGGCGGGATGGGCACAGATACGCAGTATTTT.

This chain joins TRBV29-1 and TRBJ2-5; 10 bases map to TRBD1. Per the germline V gene, CDR1 is SQVTM and CDR2 is ANQGSEA. With V trimmed by 7 bases and J by 4 bases, 6 bases remained unmatched. The CDR3 length is 13 residues. DNA of the CDR3: TGCAGCGCCGGAAGGGACAGGGGAGAGACCCAGTACTTC. Its translation is CSAGRDRGETQYF.

This clonotype has just a few counts. This chain connects TRBV3-1 to TRBJ2-5, with D perhaps assigned TRBD1 or TRBD2 (5 bases each). This CDR3 is 15 amino acids long. V was cut by 2 bases and J by 4 bases, with 14 bases left in between. The V gene's germline CDR1 is LGHDT and CDR2 YNNKEL (reference sequence). The CDR3 sequence: CASSQNLLGGETQYF. The CDR3 bases are TGTGCCAGCAGCCAAAACCTACTTGGGGGAGAGACCCAGTACTTC.

This clonotype appeared a few times. The chain links TRBV20-1 to TRBJ2-7; D unclear. The CDR3 consists of 11 residues. V lost 3 bases and J 2 bases, leaving 5 bases between the germline ends. Germline CDR1 and CDR2: DFQATT and SNEGSKA (reference sequence). The CDR3 DNA follows: TGCAGTGCTAGGTTTGCCTACGAGCAGTACTTC. Translation: CSARFAYEQYF.

This clonotype was seen ten or more times. V is TRBV12-3 or TRBV12-4 and J is TRBJ1-2; possible D gene TRBD1, 5 bases. The CDR3 consists of 13 residues. V lost 1 base to trimming and J lost 8 bases, with 11 bases between them. The CDR3 reads CASSLVTVQGYTF. DNA for the CDR3: TGTGCCAGCAGTTTAGTGACAGTTCAGGGCTACACCTTC.

This clonotype was seen only a few times. The chain uses TRBV10-3 and TRBJ2-7, with 11 bases lining up with TRBD2. J gave up 7 bases and V 0 bases, and 5 bases lay outside the gene matches. The CDR3 consists of 15 residues. Germline loops: CDR1 ENHRY, CDR2 SYGVKD. The CDR3 region is CAISESTSGTGEQYF. Written as DNA, the CDR3 is TGTGCCATCAGTGAGTCGACTAGCGGGACGGGGGAGCAGTACTTC.

Here the CDR3 DNA reads TGTGCCACCCGAGCGGCGGATTACAATGAGCAGTTCTTC. This translates into CATRAADYNEQFF. The rearrangement uses TRBV3-1 and TRBJ2-1, with D maybe TRBD2 (5 bases). The CDR3 runs to 13 residues. Looked up from germline, CDR1 is LGHDT and CDR2 is YNNKEL (reference sequence). Between the trimmed V and J ends, which lost 10 bases and 4 bases, there was a span of 14 bases.

The J gene is TRBJ2-7, the V gene TRBV20-1, with TRBD2 matching 8 bases. This CDR3 has 12 residues. The V segment lost 3 bases and the J segment 4 bases; nucleotides outside the gene matches: 2. Germline CDR1 reads DFQATT; CDR2 reads SNEGSKA (reference sequence). The CDR3 region has the DNA TGCAGTGCTAGCGGGGGGGCGTACGAGCAGTACTTC. Translated, it gives CSASGGAYEQYF.

This clonotype came up many times. The chain recombines TRBV19 with TRBJ1-5; D ambiguous. This CDR3 is 15 amino acids long. Germline lookup yields CDR1 LNHDA and CDR2 SQIVND (reference sequence). The V end lost 6 bases, the J end lost 1 base, and 13 bases lay between the germline ends. The CDR3 loop reads CASSIRLGSNQPQHF. CDR3 coding DNA: TGTGCCAGTAGCATCAGACTGGGGAGCAATCAGCCCCAGCATTTT.

This clonotype was seen only a few times. As DNA, the CDR3 is TGCAGTGCTAGAGTCAGTGAGATGAAGACCCAGTACTTC. Encoded protein: CSARVSEMKTQYF. The V call is TRBV20-1, the J call TRBJ2-5, with unresolved D. Germline values: CDR1 DFQATT, CDR2 SNEGSKA (reference sequence). CDR3 length: 13 amino acids. V gave up 1 base and J gave up 6 bases, with 12 bases separating them.

This clonotype appeared many times. The chain employs TRBV12-3 or TRBV12-4 and TRBJ2-7; no firm D call. The CDR3 consists of 13 residues. V lost 1 base to trimming and J lost 0 bases, with 4 bases between them. CDR3 DNA sequence: TGTGCCAGCAGTTTAGACATCTCCTACGAGCAGTACTTC. As protein: CASSLDISYEQYF.

This clonotype has a handful of counts. The rearrangement uses TRBV11-2 and TRBJ2-7, with D possibly matching TRBD2 (7 bases). There are 15 residues in the CDR3. CDR1 is SGHAT and CDR2 is FQNNGV in the germline V gene. V was clipped by 0 bases and J by 4 bases, with 13 bases between them. The CDR3: CASSLEGGANYEQYF. CDR3 in DNA: TGTGCCAGCAGCTTAGAGGGGGGGGCGAATTACGAGCAGTACTTC.

The chain employs TRBV6-5 and TRBJ2-6; D is uncertain. The CDR3 is 14 residues long. From germline, CDR1 is MNHEY and CDR2 SVGAGI. V lost 5 bases to trimming and J lost 4 bases, with 9 bases between them. CDR3 residues: CASSRNTGANVLTF. As DNA, the CDR3 is TGTGCCAGCAGTCGGAATACCGGGGCCAACGTCCTGACTTTC.

This clonotype has only a few counts. The chain has TRBV29-1 and TRBJ2-7, with 7 bases identical to TRBD1. Germline V lookup: CDR1 SQVTM, CDR2 ANQGSEA. V lost 7 bases to trimming and J lost 4 bases; unmatched junction nucleotides: 10. The CDR3 consists of 13 residues. In nucleotides, the CDR3 is TGCAGCGCAGAGGACGGGACAGCTTACGAGCAGTACTTC. Its protein is CSAEDGTAYEQYF.

This clonotype has only a few counts. This sequence joins TRBV29-1 and TRBJ2-3; unclear D gene. The germline V gene has CDR1 SQVTM and CDR2 ANQGSEA. The CDR3 sequence is 14 residues long. V shed 4 bases and J shed 2 bases, with 13 bases lying between them. CDR3 in amino acids: CSVGAAQHTDTQYF. The CDR3 DNA reads as TGCAGCGTTGGGGCCGCCCAACACACAGATACGCAGTATTTT.

This clonotype was seen at least ten times. The chain uses TRBV11-3 and TRBJ2-2; D remains unclear. Deletions cut 0 bases from V and 6 bases from J, with 5 bases between. This CDR3 region has 13 residues. CDR1 is SGHNT and CDR2 is YENEEA in the germline V gene. The CDR3, as DNA: TGTGCCAGCAGCTTAGATTGGGCCGGGGAGCTGTTTTTT. Amino acids: CASSLDWAGELFF.

This sequence joins TRBV18 and TRBJ2-7; 9 bases are a match to TRBD1. The CDR3 covers 14 residues. The V gene end was trimmed by 6 bases and the J gene end by 8 bases; junction bases not matched to a gene: 11. Germline CDR1 KGHSH, CDR2 LQKENI. CDR3 nucleotide sequence: TGTGCCAGCTCCCCGGGACAGGGAATAGAGCAGCAGTACTTC. It is translated as CASSPGQGIEQQYF. The full variable domain, completed using reference TRBV18 and TRBJ2-7, is NAGVMQNPRHLVRRRGQEARLRCSPMKGHSHVYWYRQLPEEGLKFMVYLQKENIIDESGMPKERFSAEFPKEGPSILRIQQVVRGDSAAYFCASSPGQGIEQQYFGPGTRLTVT.

The chain uses TRBV5-5 and TRBJ1-6; 8 bases agree with TRBD1. CDR3 length: 16 amino acids. V lost 2 bases and J lost 4; bases outside the gene matches: 5. Looked up from germline, CDR1 is SGHKS and CDR2 is YYEKEE (reference sequence). The CDR3 sequence: CASSFGTGGYNSPLHF. The DNA of the CDR3 is TGTGCCAGCAGCTTCGGTACAGGGGGGTATAATTCACCCCTCCACTTT.

The gene calls are TRBV24-1 and TRBJ2-1, with TRBD2 matching 10 bases. The CDR3 is made up of 21 amino acids. Germline V CDR1 and CDR2: KGHDR, SFDVKD. The trim removed 4 bases at V and 1 base at J, leaving 18 bases unmatched. The CDR3 spells CATSDSNAGLATQNSYNEQFF. In DNA, the CDR3 is TGTGCCACCAGTGACTCCAACGCGGGACTAGCGACACAAAATTCCTACAATGAGCAGTTCTTC.

Turning to this clonotype: This clone may be a read error of a much larger clone one base away. As the CDR3 is not closed by the conserved phenylalanine or tryptophan, this likely results from a read error. The chain has TRBV3-1 and TRBJ2-3; D uncertain. The CDR3 consists of 14 residues. Trimming removed 2 bases at V and 0 bases at J, with 6 bases between. Germline CDR1 reads LGHDT; CDR2 reads YNNKEL (reference sequence). In DNA, the CDR3 is TGTGCCAGCAGCCAAACAGCTAGCACAGATACGCAGTATTTA. The encoded protein is CASSQTASTDTQYL.